Listed here is a single T cell receptor (beta chain). CD8 cells regarded as naive lacked CD45RO, were positively chosen for CCR7, and omitted terminally differentiated effector memory CD45RA+ cells. Measured with immunoSEQ multiplex PCR; TCRdb has only the in-frame clones, and not every one. This sample has millions of clones; about 93% occur once, and the top ten carry 1.7%. Trimming took off 1 base at V and 3 bases at J, with 12 bases between the two ends. Germline V gene sequence: CDR1 MNHNS, CDR2 SASEGT. The CDR3 extends over 15 amino acids. The data belong to a study of shared clonotypes between healthy human individuals.

J is TRBJ1-1 and V is TRBV6-1; D possibly corresponds to TRBD1 (5 bases). The sequenced sample was naive CD8+ T cells from PBMCs. The sequence came from a man aged 18 to 29 in good health. Some clones in this sample may be carry-over from other donors' samples. Here the CDR3 reads CASSEVWPRDTEAFF. CDR3 coding DNA: TGTGCCAGCAGTGAAGTCTGGCCCAGGGACACTGAAGCTTTCTTT.